This T cell receptor beta chain stems from a study of blood T cell repertoires in COVID-19. Turning to the study itself: Sources were T cells, B-cell-depleted T cells, or PBMCs; the material itself was cDNA or gDNA.

Sequencing was performed with immunoSEQ multiplex PCR; in TCRdb, only in-frame clones are kept and a portion is missing. The sample lists 65,000 or so clones, roughly 72% occurring once. Sequenced material: peripheral blood. This TCR came from a woman aged 45-59 years with active or convalescent COVID-19.

The CDR3 DNA reads as TGTGCCAGCAGTGAGGGGTTGGACAGGGTATTCTACGAGCAGTACTTC. This sequence encodes CASSEGLDRVFYEQYF. The V gene is TRBV2, the J gene TRBJ2-7; the match to TRBD1 covers 8 bases. Trimming at V came to 3 bases and at J to 3 bases, leaving 10 bases not matched to a gene. The V gene's germline CDR1 is SNHLY and CDR2 FYNNEI. The CDR3 extends over 16 amino acids.